This TCR beta chain was profiled in a study of T-cell memory formation after mild COVID-19 (dated by TCRdb to the early 2020s). For context, the study as a whole: TCR sequence clusters from the two donors were found to be largely donor specific. In a couple of donors, T-cell clones that expanded and contracted after mild COVID-19 were followed by sequencing TCRalpha and TCRbeta repertoires longitudinally. The cohort was made up of two young adult volunteers, one female and one male, who were previously healthy. The study at large found these results: Whether the second-wave clones peaking on day 37 were SARS-CoV-2 specific was not confirmed. Contracting CD4+ clones appeared mostly in the CM and EM memory subsets, whereas CD8+ clones were enriched in EMRA. Clones that contracted from day 15 to 85 showed balanced CD4/CD8 phenotypes, whereas a second wave of clones that expanded from day 15 to 37 leaned towards CD4+. Some responding clones were detected in pre-infection memory, which suggested that pre-existing cross-reactive memory T cells had joined the SARS-CoV-2 response. Only a couple of mild cases were covered in the study, and larger cohorts including severe cases with pre-infection samples were considered necessary.

The V and J ends are trimmed by 5 bases and 4 bases, leaving 8 bases between them. The CDR3 starts with the cysteine, ends with the phenylalanine, and has 12 residues. Only CDR3 DNA remains: 36 bases, in frame from the first base. In the germline V gene (reference sequence), CDR1 corresponds to SEHNR and CDR2 to FQNEAQ. TCRdb names Illumina NovaSeq 6000 as the instrument used. TCRalpha and TCRbeta cDNA libraries were constructed by 5'RACE with constant-segment primers, with sample barcodes and unique molecular identifiers being introduced. RNA was extracted from every sample with Trizol reagent. Library amplification was performed in two PCR steps, and a second sample barcode and Illumina TruSeq adapters were introduced in the second step. Libraries were sequenced on an Illumina NovaSeq with 2 x 150 bp paired-end reads. Concerning the study's data processing: Reads were demultiplexed and collapsed into UMI-guided consensus sequences with migec v1.2.7. With mixcr v2.1.11, UMI consensuses were aligned to TRA and TRB V and J templates and assembled into clonotypes. Expanded or contracted clonotypes were those called significant by both edgeR and NoisET, with noise models trained on biological replicates. For edgeR calls, the cutoffs were a false discovery rate-adjusted p below 0.01 and a log2 fold-change threshold of 1. As an exploratory analysis of dynamics, PCA with hierarchical clustering was applied to max-normalized trajectories of the 1000 most abundant clonotypes. Separately sequenced CD4+ and CD8+ repertoires were used to assign the CD4 or CD8 phenotype of responding clones. In-frame beta chains were kept once TCRdb had trimmed the public reads at Q25 with fastp and called clones with MiXCR. Rows with a matching CDR3 protein are joined into one entry that keeps the most common DNA and genes. These V and J calls are TCRdb output, not the study's own analysis. For this sample there are some 82,000 distinct CDR3 sequences; roughly 13% appear just once. The biggest ten clones account for more than 35% of the sample.

This clonotype was seen a handful of times. Its antigen has not been determined. No quality values exist for individual bases; no much larger clone is one base distant. Ficoll-Paque density gradient centrifugation was the method used to isolate PBMCs. This sequence uses TRBV7-9 and TRBJ1-1; the D segment cannot be called with confidence. Sequenced input: PBMCs or a T cell subset sorted from them (not recorded which). The receptor was isolated from a man aged 18 to 29 who had mild COVID-19 (a few samples of this study predate the infection). The sample titles of this study are shuffled in the database, so cell type and time point are left out; the donor was told from shared clones. DNA sequence: TGTGCCAGCAGCCCGCGGAGCACTGAAGCTTTCTTT. Its product reads: CASSPRSTEAFF.